This is a list of T cell receptor beta chains from one sample in a study of T cells expressing NK-cell markers. TCRdb re-called the 5' RACE reads, yielding one record per CDR3 amino acid sequence without DNA. The sample table includes some 600,000 distinct CDR3 sequences. Sequenced material: blood T cells: a sorted CD56 or NKG2C T cell subset, CD4+ or CD8+ T cells, or bulk PBMC T cells (not recorded which). Receptor source: a man aged 18-30 years in good health. Each CDR3 is given with its conserved first and last residue.

TRBJ2-2 | TRBV29-1 | 16 | CSVPKGGELNTGELFF
TRBJ2-1 | TRBV7-2 | 16 | CASSHKAGPSYNEQFF
TRBJ2-1 | TRBV5-5 | 16 | CASSLVGGGLGNEQFF
TRBJ2-1 | TRBV2 | 14 | CASSLGDRFNEQFF
TRBJ2-3 | TRBV25-1 | 11 | CASRTLDTQYF
TRBJ1-4 | TRBV3-1 | 15 | CASSQAAGGVEKLFF
TRBJ2-1 | TRBV24-1 | 15 | CATSPSGRSYNEQFF
TRBJ2-1 | TRBV20-1 | 15 | CSAKIATHSYNEQFF
TRBJ2-2 | TRBV25-1 | 17 | CASSERAWGATTGELFF
TRBJ2-3 | TRBV9 | 17 | CASSNPLAGGSADTQYF
TRBJ2-1 | TRBV14 | 15 | CASSQAWGRGNEQFF
TRBJ2-6 | TRBV5-4 | 18 | CASGQRTGAFSGANVLTF
TRBJ2-3 | TRBV6-1 | 16 | CASKIPGTGSTDTQYF
TRBJ2-1 | TRBV12-3/TRBV12-4 | 18 | CASMGLAGVGLSYNEQFF
TRBJ2-7 | TRBV7-8 | 16 | CASTERDARGDDEQYF
TRBJ2-3 | TRBV27 | 17 | CASRLLARDMGGDTQYF
TRBJ2-1 | TRBV11-2 | 15 | CASTHLSYSYNEQFF
TRBJ1-1 | TRBV6-1 | 14 | CASSTQPANTEAFF
TRBJ1-6 | TRBV4-3 | 13 | CASALDRVSPLHF
TRBJ1-1 | TRBV10-3 | 13 | CAIRSTVNTEAFF
TRBJ1-5 | TRBV13 | 16 | CASSLSRGLVNQPQHF
TRBJ2-1 | TRBV6-2/TRBV6-3 | 15 | CASRDGLAGYNEQFF
TRBJ2-5 | TRBV2 | 17 | CASSARSRQAGGETQYF
TRBJ2-7 | TRBV20-1 | 16 | CSASLAGGLPPYEQYF
TRBJ2-1 | TRBV7-6 | 17 | CASSLGRREGLRNEQFF
TRBJ1-5 | TRBV12-3/TRBV12-4 | 15 | CASTPGGGPNQPQHF
TRBJ2-5 | TRBV12-3/TRBV12-4 | 14 | CASSDDRGILAQYF
TRBJ2-3 | TRBV20-1 | 16 | CSARKAGEGSADTQYF
TRBJ1-4 | TRBV6-1 | 13 | CASSENRGPILFF
TRBJ2-3 | TRBV7-2 | 13 | CASSTGERVTQYF
TRBJ2-1 | TRBV27 | 17 | CASSFLSGTDSYNEQFF
TRBJ2-1 | TRBV10-3 | 19 | CAISEPGLAGRSSYNEQFF
TRBJ2-7 | TRBV10-3 | 14 | CAITGAGGTGEQYF
TRBJ2-7 | TRBV4-1 | 14 | CASSQDQGPDEQYF
TRBJ2-3 | TRBV7-2 | 15 | CASSLENRGGDTQYF